A single sample is the source of the 13 T cell receptor beta chains below, sequenced in a study of PD-1 blockade in mismatch repair-deficient tumors. Measured with immunoSEQ multiplex PCR; TCRdb has only the in-frame clones, and not every one. This sample has over 30,000 clones, with 80% found just once. This specimen consisted of PBMCs, obtained around 6 weeks after starting pembrolizumab. Receptors originate from an adult with mismatch repair-deficient cancer.

The J gene is TRBJ2-7, the V gene TRBV4-2; 7 nucleotides align to TRBD1. In germline, CDR1 is LGHNA, CDR2 YNFKEQ. V gave up 4 bases and J gave up 3 bases; unmatched junction bases: 6. This CDR3 is 14 amino acids long. The CDR3 nucleotides read TGTGCCAGCAGCCCCCTTGACAGGGTCTACGAGCAGTACTTC. As protein: CASSPLDRVYEQYF.

V and J are TRBV9 and TRBJ1-1, with D possibly being TRBD1 (5 bases). The germline V gene encodes CDR1 SGDLS and CDR2 YYNGEE. V lost 3 bases to trimming and J lost 5 bases, with 17 bases between them. There are 15 residues in the CDR3. The CDR3 is CASSGSGGSKTEAFF. For the CDR3, the DNA is TGTGCCAGCAGCGGGAGTGGGGGGTCAAAGACTGAAGCTTTCTTT.

This rearrangement joins TRBV27 to TRBJ2-1, with 8 bases that match TRBD2. Unmatched junction bases numbered 9, after V lost 6 bases and J lost 8 bases. Germline lookup yields CDR1 MNHEY and CDR2 SMNVEV (reference sequence). This CDR3 has 14 amino acids. The CDR3: CASRRSGSSDEQFF. The CDR3 DNA reads TGTGCCAGCAGACGGAGCGGGAGTAGTGATGAGCAGTTCTTC.

This chain connects TRBV4-1 to TRBJ2-1; weak D call: TRBD1 (5 bases). The CDR3 contains 14 residues. V lost 0 bases and J 4 bases, leaving 7 bases between the germline ends. CDR1 and CDR2 from the germline V gene are MGHRA and YSYEKL. The CDR3 spells CASSQEAGYNEQFF. CDR3 coding DNA: TGCGCCAGCAGCCAAGAGGCAGGGTACAATGAGCAGTTCTTC.

The chain uses TRBV7-9 and TRBJ2-3; 9 bases are shared with TRBD2. V trimming: 1 base; J trimming: 3 bases; junction bases outside the gene matches: 5. The CDR3 consists of 16 residues. The germline V gene encodes CDR1 SEHNR and CDR2 FQNEAQ (reference sequence). The CDR3 reads CASSLVAGVMTDTQYF. In nucleotides, the CDR3 is TGTGCCAGCAGCTTAGTAGCGGGAGTCATGACAGATACGCAGTATTTT.

This clone is judged medium-sized. The chain is built from TRBV7-3 and TRBJ2-2; D may be TRBD1 (6 bases). Per the germline V gene, CDR1 is SGHTA and CDR2 is FQGTGA. Trimming cost V 5 bases and J 2 bases, with 15 bases left between them. The CDR3 is made up of 16 amino acids. The CDR3 loop reads CASSPRGTLNTGELFF. In DNA, the CDR3 is TGTGCCAGCAGCCCAAGGGGGACACTTAACACCGGGGAGCTGTTTTTT.

The rearrangement links TRBV27 to TRBJ1-1; D remains unclear. Germline values: CDR1 MNHEY, CDR2 SMNVEV (reference sequence). V was trimmed by 7 bases and J by 6 bases, leaving 15 bases between them. This CDR3 is built from 13 residues. The CDR3: CASKAGLVPEAFF. The CDR3 DNA sequence: TGTGCCAGCAAGGCAGGTCTGGTTCCTGAAGCTTTCTTT.

The chain recombines TRBV6-1 with TRBJ1-5; TRBD1 agrees at 12 bases. This CDR3 spans 14 amino acids. Losses at the gene ends were 7 bases for V and 6 bases for J; bases not matched to a gene: 4. Germline-derived CDR1 and CDR2 are MNHNS and SASEGT. CDR3 nucleotide sequence: TGTGCCAGCAATCGGGACAGGGGGCCTCAGCCCCAGCATTTT. Amino acid sequence: CASNRDRGPQPQHF.

This sequence joins TRBV4-1 and TRBJ2-4; 10 bases fit TRBD2. CDR1 and CDR2 from the germline V gene are MGHRA and YSYEKL. The trim removed 3 bases at V and 9 bases at J, leaving 11 bases unmatched. The CDR3 is 16 amino acids. The CDR3 DNA reads as TGCGCCAGCAGCCACCCCCGGAGCGGGAGGGCGAGCATTCAGTACTTC. Its translation is CASSHPRSGRASIQYF.

This chain links TRBV6-6 with TRBJ2-7; no reliable D call. With 11 bases removed from V and 7 bases from J, the gap between germline ends came to 12 bases. This CDR3 has 10 residues. In germline, CDR1 is MNHNY, CDR2 SVGAGI (reference sequence). The CDR3 is CASHPKEQYF. The CDR3 coding sequence is TGTGCCTCACACCCAAAGGAGCAGTACTTC.

The chain combines TRBV18 with TRBJ1-1; TRBD1 is a possible D gene (5 bases). This CDR3 is built from 14 residues. From germline, CDR1 is KGHSH and CDR2 LQKENI. V lost 3 bases and J 3 bases, leaving 11 bases between the germline ends. The CDR3 here is CASSPLSTDTEAFF. The CDR3 DNA follows: TGTGCCAGCTCACCGTTATCGACAGACACTGAAGCTTTCTTT.

The chain employs TRBV5-4 and TRBJ1-1; D is perhaps TRBD1 (5 bases). In germline, CDR1 is SGHNT, CDR2 YYREEE (reference sequence). V gave up 5 bases and J gave up 0 bases, with 11 bases separating them. The CDR3 has 14 residues. This chain's CDR3 is CASSQGLMNTEAFF. The CDR3 DNA reads as TGTGCCAGCAGTCAGGGATTAATGAACACTGAAGCTTTCTTT.

The chain links TRBV28 to TRBJ1-4, with 8 positions matching TRBD1. CDR3 length: 14 residues. The ends lost 6 bases at V and 8 bases at J; junction bases unmatched: 8. The germline gives CDR1 MDHEN, CDR2 SYDVKM. CDR3: CASSRTGRPEKLFF. DNA of the CDR3: TGTGCCAGCAGCCGGACAGGGCGGCCCGAAAAACTGTTTTTT.